One and the same sample provided the 17 T cell receptor beta chains below, sequenced in a study of shared clonotypes between healthy human individuals. Produced via immunoSEQ multiplex PCR; TCRdb's table is partial and in-frame only. The table records 2.3 million or so clones, about 92% of them present only once. Sequencing input: naive CD4+ T cells from PBMCs. Subset meaning: CD45RA+ positively selected. The source of these receptors is a man aged 18 to 29 in good health. Some clones in this sample may be carry-over from other donors' samples.

The chain carries TRBV19 and TRBJ1-2; D is ambiguous. Trimming shortened V by 2 bases and J by 4 bases, and 8 bases separated the two germline ends. This CDR3 is built from 13 residues. From germline, CDR1 is LNHDA and CDR2 SQIVND (reference sequence). The CDR3 reads CASSISPIYGYTF. CDR3 nucleotide sequence: TGTGCCAGTAGTATAAGTCCGATCTATGGCTACACCTTC.

This clone was detected only once. The chain carries TRBV10-3 and TRBJ2-5, with 8 bases aligning to TRBD1. The assigned J gene may be wrong: the sequence end matches TRBJ2-7 better. CDR1 and CDR2 (germline): ENHRY, SYGVKD. The CDR3 length is 14 residues. The CDR3 here is CAITDRTGSAEQYF. CDR3 in DNA: TGTGCCATCACCGACCGGACAGGGTCGGCCGAGCAGTACTTC.

CDR3 bases: TGTGCCAGCTCCCCTACTCGGGCCCTCCAAGAGACCCAGTACTTC. This codes for CASSPTRALQETQYF. V gene TRBV18 combines with J gene TRBJ2-5; D call uncertain. The V end lost 6 bases, the J end lost 1 base, and 15 bases lay between the germline ends. Germline CDR1 KGHSH, CDR2 LQKENI. The CDR3 spans 15 residues.

V gene TRBV18 combines with J gene TRBJ1-5; a possible D gene is TRBD1 (5 bases). V lost 5 bases and J 3 bases, leaving 11 bases between the germline ends. The CDR3 totals 14 residues. Germline V gene data show CDR1 as KGHSH and CDR2 as LQKENI. In DNA form, the CDR3 reads TGTGCCAGCTCAATTGCAGGGTTCAATCAGCCCCAGCATTTT. Protein: CASSIAGFNQPQHF.

This clone was detected a few times. V usage is TRBV29-1 and J usage is TRBJ1-1, with D perhaps TRBD1 (5 bases). V shed 4 bases and J shed 4 bases, with 10 bases lying between them. The germline V gene encodes CDR1 SQVTM and CDR2 ANQGSEA. The CDR3 runs to 12 residues. The CDR3 nucleotides are TGCAGCGTTGCAGGGTGGGCCACTGAAGCTTTCTTT. Translating it yields CSVAGWATEAFF.

The chain combines TRBV4-1 with TRBJ1-4; possible D gene TRBD1, 6 bases. The CDR3 is made up of 15 amino acids. Trimming stripped 3 bases from V and 8 bases from J, with 16 bases between. Germline lookup yields CDR1 MGHRA and CDR2 YSYEKL. The CDR3 loop reads CASSHRGGDGEKLFF. Here the CDR3 DNA reads TGCGCCAGCAGCCACAGGGGCGGGGACGGAGAAAAACTGTTTTTT.

This chain joins TRBV28 and TRBJ1-1; D gene ambiguous. This CDR3 contains 16 residues. Trimming stripped 1 base from V and 4 bases from J, with 16 bases between. Germline CDR1 is MDHEN and CDR2 is SYDVKM. CDR3 sequence (DNA): TGTGCCAGCAGTTTATCTACCGGGCGGGGAGGCACTGAAGCTTTCTTT. This gives the protein CASSLSTGRGGTEAFF.

The chain links TRBV25-1 to TRBJ1-3; 7 positions agree with TRBD1. Germline CDR1 is MGHDK and CDR2 is SYGVNS. V was pared by 1 base and J by 2 bases, with 8 bases of the junction left unmatched. The CDR3 is 17 residues long. CDR3 coding DNA: TGTGCCAGCAGTGAATTGAATGGGCAGGGGGCTGGAAACACCATATATTTT. Its protein is CASSELNGQGAGNTIYF.

The chain has TRBV7-3 and TRBJ1-1; the D is unclear. This CDR3 is built from 13 residues. CDR1 is SGHTA, CDR2 FQGTGA, per germline. V shed 2 bases and J shed 6 bases, with 10 bases lying between them. CDR3 nucleotide sequence: TGTGCCAGCAGCTTAGTGACTCGCTCTGAAGCTTTCTTT. It translates to CASSLVTRSEAFF.

The chain joins TRBV7-9 to TRBJ1-4, with 11 bases identical to TRBD1. Germline-derived CDR1 and CDR2 are SEHNR and FQNEAQ (reference sequence). J was trimmed by 0 bases and V by 4 bases; bases with no gene match: 7. The CDR3 totals 18 residues. The CDR3 DNA follows: TGTGCCAGCAGCTCGCCGACGGGACAGGGGGCAACTAATGAAAAACTGTTTTTT. Translated, it gives CASSSPTGQGATNEKLFF.

The rearrangement links TRBV28 to TRBJ2-7; D is tentatively TRBD1 or TRBD2 (5 bases each). V lost 5 bases and J 3 bases, leaving 14 bases between the germline ends. The CDR3 covers 14 residues. The germline gives CDR1 MDHEN, CDR2 SYDVKM. The CDR3 sequence: CASSPVRGVYEQYF. CDR3 bases: TGTGCCAGCAGTCCCGTAAGGGGAGTCTACGAGCAGTACTTC.

The chain links TRBV29-1 to TRBJ2-5; tentatively, D is TRBD2 (7 bases). This CDR3 comprises 13 residues. Trimming removed 4 bases from V and 5 bases from J, with 14 bases in between. CDR1 is SQVTM and CDR2 is ANQGSEA in the germline V gene. CDR3 nucleotides: TGCAGCGTTGGCGGGGGCGGCGTGGAGACCCAGTACTTC. The encoded protein is CSVGGGGVETQYF.

The chain is built from TRBV18 and TRBJ1-1; D is possibly TRBD1 (5 bases). Trimming took off 3 bases at V and 0 bases at J, with 20 bases between the two ends. From germline, CDR1 is KGHSH and CDR2 LQKENI. This CDR3 has 18 amino acids. In DNA form, the CDR3 reads TGTGCCAGCTCACCGGCGTTTAGTGGGACGCCAGTGAACACTGAAGCTTTCTTT. It translates to CASSPAFSGTPVNTEAFF.

V gene TRBV28 combines with J gene TRBJ1-1, with D unclear. The CDR3 is 14 amino acids. CDR1 is MDHEN and CDR2 is SYDVKM in the germline V gene. Deletions cut 4 bases from V and 2 bases from J, with 11 bases between. CDR3 amino acids: CASSYFRENTEAFF. The CDR3 DNA reads TGTGCCAGCAGTTACTTCCGGGAAAACACTGAAGCTTTCTTT.

The rearrangement joins TRBV6-6 to TRBJ2-5; the D is unclear. V lost 0 bases to trimming and J lost 5 bases, with 13 bases between them. The CDR3 contains 15 residues. Per germline, CDR1 MNHNY and CDR2 SVGAGI (reference sequence). CDR3 sequence: CASSYSSEVGETQYF. CDR3 bases: TGTGCCAGCAGTTACTCGTCCGAGGTGGGTGAGACCCAGTACTTC.

V usage is TRBV4-1 and J usage is TRBJ1-1; D perhaps matches TRBD1 (5 bases). V was cut by 1 base and J by 1 base, with 10 bases left in between. CDR3 length: 15 residues. Germline CDR1 reads MGHRA; CDR2 reads YSYEKL. DNA for the CDR3: TGCGCCAGCAGCCAAGGCGGGGGGGGGAACACTGAAGCTTTCTTT. Translated, it gives CASSQGGGGNTEAFF.

The chain joins TRBV7-2 to TRBJ1-3, with unresolved D. Trimming left V 5 bases short and J 4 bases short, with 12 bases between. The CDR3 spans 14 residues. Per the germline V gene, CDR1 is SGHTA and CDR2 is FQGNSA. The CDR3 is CASSPSLTGNTIYF. In nucleotides, the CDR3 is TGTGCCAGCAGCCCCTCCTTGACCGGAAACACCATATATTTT.